Included here is one T cell receptor (beta chain) sequence, with context. Its antigen remains unidentified. These data come from a study of blood T cells in healthy people across ages. Primers used in a second PCR of roughly 6 to 12 cycles were a sample-barcoded 5' primer and a J-beta primer mix. Every cDNA molecule bore a tag from a template-switch adaptor containing 12 random nucleotides. All samples yielded 3 million or more CDR3-containing paired-end reads. TCRdb analysed the 5' RACE reads with MiXCR anew, one entry per CDR3 protein. The sample has around 1,900,000 distinct CDR3 sequences, about 39% seen once. V was cut by 2 bases and J by 5 bases, with 19 bases left in between. The germline V gene has CDR1 MNHEY and CDR2 SMNVEV (reference sequence). This CDR3 is built from 16 residues. Notes on the study in general: Per million T cells, TCR beta diversity dropped roughly linearly as age increased. Investigators viewed diversity estimates from one million T cells as underestimates, the study reported.

The chain employs TRBV27 and TRBJ2-7; D is ambiguous. This TCR derives from a human donor in good health. Sequencing used blood. CDR3 protein: CASSLGWGTFEDEQYF. Here the CDR3 DNA reads TGTGCCAGCAGTTTAGGGTGGGGTACTTTCGAGGACGAGCAGTACTTC.